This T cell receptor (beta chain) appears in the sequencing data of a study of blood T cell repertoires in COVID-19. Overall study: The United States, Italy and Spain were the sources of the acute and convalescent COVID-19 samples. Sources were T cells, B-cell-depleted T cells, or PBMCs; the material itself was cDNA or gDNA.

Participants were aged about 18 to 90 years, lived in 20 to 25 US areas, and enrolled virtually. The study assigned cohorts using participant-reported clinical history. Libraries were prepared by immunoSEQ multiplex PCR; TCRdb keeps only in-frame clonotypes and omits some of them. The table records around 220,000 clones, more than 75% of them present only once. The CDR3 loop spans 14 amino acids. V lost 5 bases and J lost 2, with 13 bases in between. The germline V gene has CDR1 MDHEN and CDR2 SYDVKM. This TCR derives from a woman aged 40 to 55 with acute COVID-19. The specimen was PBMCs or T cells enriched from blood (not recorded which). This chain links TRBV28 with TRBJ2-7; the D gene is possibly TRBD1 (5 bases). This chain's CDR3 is CASSPTRAPYEQYF. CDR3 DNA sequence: TGTGCCAGCAGTCCCACCAGGGCCCCCTACGAGCAGTACTTC.